These 28 T cell receptor beta chains were all obtained from the same sample, sequenced in a study of T cells in Graves' hyperthyroidism and ophthalmopathy. RNA transcripts provided the source from which TCR beta CDR3 regions were amplified. HTBI primers were used for first-round RT-PCR of the TCR CDR3. TCRdb recomputed calls from the multiplex PCR reads with MiXCR, one row per CDR3 protein. The top ten clones hold around a third of a sample with under 450,000 distinct CDR3 sequences, approximately 17% of them seen once. Sequenced sample: blood. The receptor source for this set is a woman between 25 and 40 years old with Graves' hyperthyroidism that later progressed to Graves' ophthalmopathy.

V gene TRBV9 combines with J gene TRBJ2-1; 11 bases are shared with TRBD2. The CDR3 spans 15 residues. The junction had 8 bases not matched to a gene; V was cut back by 3 bases and J by 9 bases. Per germline, CDR1 SGDLS and CDR2 YYNGEE. CDR3 protein: CASSATSGIGGEQFF. CDR3 nucleotide sequence: TGTGCCAGCAGCGCGACTAGCGGGATCGGTGGTGAGCAGTTCTTC.

This clonotype was seen at least ten times. V and J are TRBV11-3 and TRBJ2-1, with a possible D match to TRBD1 (6 bases). CDR1 and CDR2 (germline): SGHNT, YENEEA. This CDR3 has 15 residues. V lost 4 bases to trimming and J lost 8 bases, with 18 bases between them. CDR3 sequence: CASSSSSGTSDEQFF. The CDR3 nucleotides read TGTGCCAGCAGCTCCTCCTCCGGGACATCGGATGAGCAGTTCTTC.

CDR3 coding DNA: TGTGCCACCAGTGACCCGGGACAGGGGCCGAATGAGCAGTTCTTC. This encodes CATSDPGQGPNEQFF. The rearrangement uses TRBV24-1 and TRBJ2-1, with TRBD1 identical over 10 bases. Germline CDR1 and CDR2: KGHDR and SFDVKD. J gave up 7 bases and V 4 bases, and 6 bases lay outside the gene matches. The CDR3 has 15 amino acids.

This clonotype has at least ten counts. The V call is TRBV27, the J call TRBJ1-4; D is undetermined. The germline V gene has CDR1 MNHEY and CDR2 SMNVEV (reference sequence). V was trimmed by 6 bases and J by 5 bases, leaving 10 bases between them. The CDR3 extends over 13 amino acids. Here the CDR3 reads CASSKRENEKLFF. The DNA of the CDR3 is TGTGCCAGCAGCAAGAGAGAGAATGAAAAACTGTTTTTT.

This clonotype has ten or more counts. A read error may produce the germline difference seen at one junction end. The rearrangement links TRBV20-1 to TRBJ2-5; 8 bases are a match to TRBD1. Germline V CDR1 and CDR2: DFQATT, SNEGSKA (reference sequence). The CDR3 covers 16 residues. CDR3 sequence reads: CSARGGRGPPQETQYF. For the CDR3, the DNA is TGCAGTGCCAGAGGGGGCAGGGGGCCTCCTCAAGAGACCCAGTACTTC.

The rearrangement joins TRBV3-1 to TRBJ2-5, with TRBD2 identical over 16 bases. The CDR3 covers 17 residues. Germline values: CDR1 LGHDT, CDR2 YNNKEL (reference sequence). Unmatched junction bases numbered 7, after V lost 4 bases and J lost 5 bases. The CDR3 region has the DNA TGTGCCAGCAGCCGAGGGACTAGCGGGAGGGCCGTTGAGACCCAGTACTTC. Translation gives CASSRGTSGRAVETQYF.

This rearrangement joins TRBV9 to TRBJ1-2; D gene unclear. Germline loops: CDR1 SGDLS, CDR2 YYNGEE. V lost 4 bases and J lost 1, with 20 bases in between. The CDR3 has 17 residues. CDR3 sequence (DNA): TGTGCCAGCAGCTCCCGGGGAGCGGGATTCCTTAACTATGGCTACACCTTC. This sequence encodes CASSSRGAGFLNYGYTF.

This chain joins TRBV19 and TRBJ2-3; D not resolved. The length of the CDR3 is 13 residues. Between the trimmed V and J ends, which lost 10 bases and 1 base, there was a span of 12 bases. Per germline, CDR1 LNHDA and CDR2 SQIVND (reference sequence). The DNA for the CDR3 is TGTGCCACCGAAGGCGGCGGCACAGATACGCAGTATTTT. Protein sequence: CATEGGGTDTQYF.

About this clonotype itself: A single base separates this from a much larger clone, so it may be a read error. This chain uses TRBV6-5 with TRBJ1-2; 7 bases fit TRBD1. The CDR3 runs 16 residues. The V segment lost 4 bases and the J segment 2 bases; nucleotides outside the gene matches: 10. CDR1 and CDR2 (germline): MNHEY, SVGAGI. The CDR3 region has the DNA TGTGCCAGCAGTTTGGCAGGGGGATTGATAAACTATGGCTACACCTTC. Translation: CASSLAGGLINYGYTF.

The sample holds many counts of this clonotype. V and J are TRBV6-1 and TRBJ2-1; D gene uncertain. The CDR3 runs 13 residues. Germline values: CDR1 MNHNS, CDR2 SASEGT. V gave up 2 bases and J gave up 9 bases, with 11 bases separating them. The CDR3 here is CASSESPRTEQFF. CDR3 DNA: TGTGCCAGCAGTGAATCCCCAAGGACTGAGCAGTTCTTC.

This clonotype was counted a few times. The chain joins TRBV9 to TRBJ1-3, with D unresolved. Between the trimmed V and J ends, which lost 4 bases and 2 bases, there was a span of 10 bases. The CDR3 is 14 residues long. Per germline, CDR1 SGDLS and CDR2 YYNGEE. CDR3 bases: TGTGCCAGCAGCTCTATTTCCCCTGGAAACACCATATATTTT. Its protein product is CASSSISPGNTIYF.

This clonotype appeared many times. The V call is TRBV7-8, the J call TRBJ2-1; 14 nucleotides agree with TRBD2. The CDR3 has 15 residues. V shed 4 bases, J shed 11 bases, and the junction held 7 bases outside the gene matches. Per germline, CDR1 SGHVS and CDR2 FQNEAQ. CDR3 amino acids: CASSSGTSGSPQQFF. Written as DNA, the CDR3 is TGTGCCAGCAGCTCGGGGACTAGCGGGAGCCCCCAGCAGTTCTTC.

This chain connects TRBV10-1 to TRBJ2-7; 10 nucleotides agree with TRBD1. CDR3 length: 15 residues. The V gene end was trimmed by 4 bases and the J gene end by 4 bases; junction bases not matched to a gene: 7. Germline V gives CDR1 WNHNN, CDR2 SYGVQD (reference sequence). CDR3 loop: CASSGVGQGKYEQYF. The CDR3 region has the DNA TGCGCCAGCAGTGGAGTGGGACAGGGGAAATACGAGCAGTACTTC.

This clonotype was detected many times. The chain uses TRBV12-3 or TRBV12-4 and TRBJ2-1; 8 nucleotides line up with TRBD2. The CDR3 has 15 residues. Trimming took 6 bases from V and 2 from J; bases not matched to a gene: 6. CDR3 region: CASRREEGTYNEQFF. The CDR3, as DNA: TGTGCCAGCAGGCGGGAGGAAGGTACCTACAATGAGCAGTTCTTC.

The genes are TRBV20-1 and TRBJ2-3, with a possible D match to TRBD2 (8 bases). The germline CDR1 and CDR2 sequences are DFQATT and SNEGSKA (reference sequence). CDR3 length: 17 residues. Trimming stripped 5 bases from V and 4 bases from J, with 25 bases between. In DNA, the CDR3 is TGCAGTGCTGAGGGGGCGGGAGGTCGATTGCCCCCAGATACGCAGTATTTT. Protein product: CSAEGAGGRLPPDTQYF.

This clonotype was found many times. The rearrangement uses TRBV28 and TRBJ2-3, with 7 positions matching TRBD2. This CDR3 is built from 17 residues. From germline, CDR1 is MDHEN and CDR2 SYDVKM. The V and J ends lost 4 bases and 6 bases, in that order; junction bases with no gene match: 16. CDR3 region: CASSSFEARGISDTQYF. The CDR3 DNA reads as TGTGCCAGCAGTTCTTTCGAGGCGCGGGGGATCTCCGATACGCAGTATTTT.

This chain joins TRBV29-1 and TRBJ2-7, with 7 positions matching TRBD1. Germline V gene lookup returns CDR1 SQVTM and CDR2 ANQGSEA. V shed 7 bases, J shed 1 base, and the junction held 19 bases outside the gene matches. This CDR3 is built from 17 residues. CDR3 amino acids: CSASLGTVGGESYEQYF. Written as DNA, the CDR3 is TGCAGCGCCAGCCTCGGGACAGTGGGTGGGGAATCCTACGAGCAGTACTTC.

This clonotype was counted many times. The rearrangement uses TRBV2 and TRBJ2-5; D may be TRBD1 or TRBD2 (5 bases each). This CDR3 is 14 amino acids long. Trimming stripped 4 bases from V and 5 bases from J, with 14 bases between. From germline, CDR1 is SNHLY and CDR2 FYNNEI. The chain's CDR3 is CASSGVFGGETQYF. The CDR3 coding sequence is TGTGCCAGCAGTGGAGTATTTGGGGGTGAGACCCAGTACTTC.

This clonotype was detected many times. This chain connects TRBV7-9 to TRBJ2-5, with TRBD1 matching over 7 bases. The CDR3 sequence is 16 residues long. Per germline, CDR1 SEHNR and CDR2 FQNEAQ (reference sequence). Trimming removed 5 bases from V and 0 bases from J; junction bases left unmatched: 9. DNA of the CDR3: TGTGCCAGCAGCCCCAAAACGACAGGGTACCAAGAGACCCAGTACTTC. Residues: CASSPKTTGYQETQYF.

The sample holds many counts of this clonotype. The J gene is TRBJ2-1, the V gene TRBV29-1, with TRBD1 matching 7 bases. Germline values: CDR1 SQVTM, CDR2 ANQGSEA. CDR3 size: 16 residues. After removal of 0 bases from V and 2 bases from J, the junction contained 7 bases not matched to a gene. CDR3 DNA sequence: TGCAGCGTTGAAGATCCCGACAGGGCGGCCTACAATGAGCAGTTCTTC. Translated, it gives CSVEDPDRAAYNEQFF.

This clonotype was detected ten times or more. V is TRBV28 and J is TRBJ1-2; TRBD1 matches at 7 bases. The CDR3 consists of 13 residues. CDR1 and CDR2 (germline): MDHEN, SYDVKM. Unmatched junction bases numbered 10, after V lost 8 bases and J lost 7 bases. CDR3 region: CASPDRLSRGYTF. The CDR3 nucleotides read TGTGCCAGCCCGGACAGGTTGAGTCGTGGCTACACCTTC.

This clonotype has a handful of counts. The chain carries TRBV2 and TRBJ2-2; D is unresolved. Looked up from germline, CDR1 is SNHLY and CDR2 is FYNNEI. CDR3 size: 14 residues. The germline V and J ends were trimmed by 6 bases and 5 bases, with 13 bases remaining between them. The CDR3 nucleotides read TGTGCCAGCAGGACCGGAGTATTAACCGGGGAGCTGTTTTTT. Its translation: CASRTGVLTGELFF.

This clonotype was seen only a few times. V usage is TRBV20-1 and J usage is TRBJ2-1, with 12 nucleotides matching TRBD1. Germline CDR1 DFQATT, CDR2 SNEGSKA (reference sequence). V trimming: 6 bases; J trimming: 12 bases; junction bases outside the gene matches: 15. The CDR3 extends over 15 amino acids. The CDR3 region has the DNA TGCAGTGCGGAAGTTCCGGGACAGGGGGCGGCCAGGCAGTTCTTC. Its protein is CSAEVPGQGAARQFF.

This clonotype was recorded many times. The chain recombines TRBV12-3 or TRBV12-4 with TRBJ2-1; perhaps TRBD2 as D (6 bases). The CDR3 contains 12 residues. Trimming took 9 bases from V and 9 from J, leaving 15 bases between them. The CDR3 loop reads CARGGRRGEQFF. DNA of the CDR3: TGTGCCAGGGGGGGACGGAGAGGTGAGCAGTTCTTC.

Many counts were recorded for this clonotype. The chain combines TRBV6-1 with TRBJ1-2; unclear D gene. From germline, CDR1 is MNHNS and CDR2 SASEGT. The CDR3 is 12 amino acids. V shed 2 bases and J shed 8 bases, with 9 bases lying between them. In DNA, the CDR3 is TGTGCCAGCAGTGAATTCTTTGGCGGCTACACCTTC. Amino acid sequence: CASSEFFGGYTF.

The CDR3 DNA follows: TGTGCCAGCTCGCAATCCCGGGACACCTACTCCTACGAGCAGTACTTC. It codes for CASSQSRDTYSYEQYF. This chain links TRBV18 with TRBJ2-7; tentatively, D is TRBD1 (6 bases). CDR1 and CDR2 from the germline V gene are KGHSH and LQKENI. This CDR3 region has 16 residues. The V gene lost 6 bases and the J gene lost 0 bases, with 18 bases spanning the gap.

This clonotype was recorded at least ten times. V usage is TRBV28 and J usage is TRBJ2-3; D not certain. This CDR3 comprises 13 residues. The germline V gene has CDR1 MDHEN and CDR2 SYDVKM. V was cut by 6 bases and J by 8 bases, with 15 bases left in between. The CDR3 region has the DNA TGTGCCAGCAGGTCCCTCATGGTTCGTACGCAGTATTTT. Protein: CASRSLMVRTQYF.

This clonotype was seen at least ten times. V is TRBV12-3 or TRBV12-4 and J is TRBJ2-2; the match to TRBD1 covers 12 bases. CDR3 size: 16 residues. The ends lost 4 bases at V and 4 bases at J; junction bases unmatched: 4. CDR3 amino acids: CASSSGTGGFTGELFF. Written as DNA, the CDR3 is TGTGCCAGCAGTTCCGGGACAGGGGGCTTCACCGGGGAGCTGTTTTTT.